The next 29 T cell receptor beta chains were all read from a single sample in a study of blood T cell repertoires in COVID-19. Some clones are missing from TCRdb's copy, which holds only in-frame ones; the method was immunoSEQ multiplex PCR. This sample has about 210,000 clones, with 75% to 90% found just once. Sequencing was done on a sample of peripheral blood. The receptor set was obtained from a woman aged 40-49 years with acute or convalescent COVID-19.

The chain couples TRBV11-2 to TRBJ2-7; 7 nucleotides match TRBD2. V was pared by 5 bases and J by 0 bases, with 7 bases of the junction left unmatched. The V gene's germline CDR1 is SGHAT and CDR2 FQNNGV. This CDR3 comprises 15 residues. Written as DNA, the CDR3 is TGTGCCAGCAGCAAGAGCGGGGACCCCTCCTACGAGCAGTACGTC. As protein: CASSKSGDPSYEQYV.

This sequence joins TRBV10-3 and TRBJ1-1, with TRBD1 as a possible D gene (5 bases). CDR1 and CDR2 (germline): ENHRY, SYGVKD. The CDR3 loop spans 13 amino acids. The ends were cut back, 6 bases at V and 8 bases at J, with 16 bases in the middle. CDR3 amino acids: CAISPPGQAEAFF. The DNA of the CDR3 is TGTGCCATCAGCCCGCCCGGACAAGCCGAAGCTTTCTTT.

The chain recombines TRBV5-1 with TRBJ1-3; TRBD1 matches 7 bases. This CDR3 comprises 16 residues. With 3 bases clipped from V and 0 bases from J, the junction kept 6 bases outside the gene matches. Germline V lookup: CDR1 SGHRS, CDR2 YFSETQ. The DNA of the CDR3 is TGCGCCAGCAGCTGGGACAGCCCCCTCTCTGGAAACACCATATATTTT. It translates to CASSWDSPLSGNTIYF.

This clone was detected only a few times. The genes are TRBV7-2 and TRBJ1-2; 10 bases are a match to TRBD1. The CDR3 is 14 residues long. From germline, CDR1 is SGHTA and CDR2 FQGNSA. V lost 5 bases to trimming and J lost 7 bases; unmatched junction nucleotides: 7. The CDR3 spells CASSQGRTGGGYTF. CDR3 sequence (DNA): TGTGCCAGCAGCCAAGGGAGGACAGGGGGTGGCTACACCTTC.

The chain carries TRBV19 and TRBJ2-1; the D gene is possibly TRBD1 (5 bases). The V end was cut by 5 bases, the J end by 0 bases, with 17 bases between. CDR1 is LNHDA and CDR2 is SQIVND in the germline V gene (reference sequence). The CDR3 runs 17 residues. For the CDR3, the DNA is TGTGCCAGTAGTCAAGGGGAACGAATAAGCTCCTACAATGAGCAGTTCTTC. This sequence encodes CASSQGERISSYNEQFF.

This chain connects TRBV7-8 to TRBJ1-2, with a weak D call TRBD1 (5 bases). The CDR3 totals 14 residues. The V end lost 6 bases, the J end lost 0 bases, and 11 bases lay between the germline ends. Germline CDR1 is SGHVS and CDR2 is FQNEAQ. In DNA, the CDR3 is TGTGCCAGCAGGCCGGGGGTAGCTAACTATGGCTACACCTTC. Translated, it gives CASRPGVANYGYTF.

This chain connects TRBV25-1 to TRBJ2-7; D might be TRBD2 (6 bases). Germline assignment: CDR1 MGHDK and CDR2 SYGVNS. The CDR3 runs 14 residues. V was trimmed by 4 bases and J by 2 bases, leaving 12 bases between them. The CDR3 loop reads CASSARDSTYEQYV. Here the CDR3 DNA reads TGTGCCAGCAGTGCACGGGACTCAACCTACGAGCAGTACGTC.

The chain is built from TRBV6-5 and TRBJ1-1, with TRBD1 as a possible D gene (5 bases). The CDR3 consists of 16 residues. V dropped 0 bases and J dropped 0 bases, with 11 bases sitting between them. Germline V gene sequence: CDR1 MNHEY, CDR2 SVGAGI. The CDR3 DNA reads TGTGCCAGCAGTTACTCGAATGGGGCGCTGAACACTGAAGCTTTCTTT. It specifies CASSYSNGALNTEAFF.

This chain joins TRBV19 and TRBJ2-3; 9 bases line up with TRBD1. Germline-derived CDR1 and CDR2 are LNHDA and SQIVND (reference sequence). V shed 6 bases, J shed 4 bases, and the junction held 8 bases outside the gene matches. This CDR3 has 15 residues. Here the CDR3 reads CASRTTGGLADTQYF. The CDR3, as DNA: TGTGCCAGTAGGACGACAGGGGGGCTTGCAGATACGCAGTATTTT.

V gene TRBV7-7 combines with J gene TRBJ2-2, with 7 bases fitting TRBD2. V lost 6 bases to trimming and J lost 5 bases; unmatched junction nucleotides: 9. This CDR3 region has 15 residues. Germline CDR1 reads SSHAT; CDR2 reads FNYEAQ (reference sequence). The CDR3 region has the DNA TGTGCCAGCAGTAGGACTAGTGAAGGGACCGGGGAGCTGTTTTTT. Protein product: CASSRTSEGTGELFF. Using reference TRBV7-7 and TRBJ2-2 for the parts outside the CDR3, the full variable domain is GAGVSQSPRYKVTKRGQDVTLRCDPISSHATLYWYQQALGQGPEFLTYFNYEAQPDKSGLPSDRFSAERPEGSISTLTIQRTEQRDSAMYRCASSRTSEGTGELFFGEGSRLTVL.

J is TRBJ1-5 and V is TRBV28; D is perhaps TRBD1 (6 bases). This CDR3 is built from 15 residues. V was shortened by 6 bases and J by 5 bases, with 17 bases between the two germline ends. CDR1 and CDR2 from the germline V gene are MDHEN and SYDVKM. CDR3: CASRYDGDIHQPQHF. CDR3 nucleotide sequence: TGTGCCAGCAGATATGATGGGGACATCCATCAGCCCCAGCATTTT.

This clone was found a few times. The CDR3 sequence: CASSRTGFPFF. The DNA for the CDR3 is TGTGCCAGTAGCCGGACAGGGTTTCCTTTCTTT. The chain links TRBV19 to TRBJ1-1, with 8 bases matching TRBD1. Germline CDR1 is LNHDA and CDR2 is SQIVND (reference sequence). Unmatched junction bases numbered 6, after V lost 6 bases and J lost 12 bases. This CDR3 comprises 11 residues. The full variable domain, with the rest looked up from reference TRBV19 and TRBJ1-1, is DGGITQSPKYLFRKEGQNVTLSCEQNLNHDAMYWYRQDPGQGLRLIYYSQIVNDFQKGDIAEGYSVSREKKESFPLTVTSAQKNPTAFYLCASSRTGFPFFGQGTRLTVV.

The V gene is TRBV6-4, the J gene TRBJ1-2; D is perhaps TRBD1 (6 bases). CDR1 and CDR2 from the germline V gene are MRHNA and SNTAGT. V was pared by 2 bases and J by 8 bases, with 15 bases between. The CDR3 consists of 14 residues. The CDR3 DNA follows: TGTGCCAGCAGTGACGACAGGTCCTCGGGAGGCTACACCTTC. Its protein product is CASSDDRSSGGYTF.

This chain connects TRBV2 to TRBJ1-1, with a tentative D call TRBD1 (5 bases). Germline assignment: CDR1 SNHLY and CDR2 FYNNEI. The CDR3 is 14 amino acids. Trimming left V 7 bases short and J 0 bases short, with 12 bases between. The CDR3 region is CASNYRYMNTEAFF. CDR3 DNA: TGTGCCAGCAATTACAGGTATATGAACACTGAAGCTTTCTTT.

This clone has a handful of counts. This chain connects TRBV10-3 to TRBJ1-2; maybe TRBD1 (5 bases). The CDR3 has 13 residues. The ends were cut back, 2 bases at V and 4 bases at J, with 8 bases in the middle. Germline V gene lookup returns CDR1 ENHRY and CDR2 SYGVKD. The CDR3 sequence: CAISEDSVYGYTF. CDR3 nucleotides: TGTGCCATCAGTGAGGACAGCGTCTATGGCTACACCTTC.

This clone was seen a few times. This chain connects TRBV29-1 to TRBJ2-5, with TRBD2 matching over 13 bases. With V trimmed by 4 bases and J by 0 bases, 11 bases remained unmatched. Per germline, CDR1 SQVTM and CDR2 ANQGSEA. This CDR3 spans 18 amino acids. For the CDR3, the DNA is TGCAGCGTTGGTCGGACTAGCGGGGGCCTGTGGTACCAAGAGACCCAGTACTTC. This gives the protein CSVGRTSGGLWYQETQYF. Drawing the rest from reference TRBV29-1 and TRBJ2-5, the complete variable domain is SAVISQKPSRDICQRGTSLTIQCQVDSQVTMMFWYRQQPGQSLTLIATANQGSEATYESGFVIDKFPISRPNLTFSTLTVSNMSPEDSSIYLCSVGRTSGGLWYQETQYFGPGTRLLVL.

The chain uses TRBV3-1 (or the pseudogene TRBV3-2) and TRBJ1-2; TRBD1 matches 11 bases. V dropped 3 bases and J dropped 5; count of bases not matched to a gene: 8. There are 16 residues in the CDR3. Germline CDR1 is LGHDT and CDR2 is YNNKEL (reference sequence). The CDR3 here is CASSHYGTGGRYGYTF. CDR3 sequence (DNA): TGTGCCAGCAGCCATTACGGGACAGGGGGGAGGTATGGCTACACCTTC.

The gene calls are TRBV10-3 and TRBJ1-1, with 7 bases lining up with TRBD1. J was trimmed by 5 bases and V by 3 bases; bases with no gene match: 9. The CDR3 has 15 amino acids. Germline V gives CDR1 ENHRY, CDR2 SYGVKD. The CDR3 nucleotides read TGTGCCATCAGTGAACGAAAGGGGGCGAGGACTGAAGCTTTCTTT. Protein sequence: CAISERKGARTEAFF.

V usage is TRBV27 and J usage is TRBJ1-5, with a tentative D call TRBD1 (6 bases). Trimming cost V 3 bases and J 5 bases, with 11 bases left between them. This CDR3 has 14 amino acids. Per the germline V gene, CDR1 is MNHEY and CDR2 is SMNVEV (reference sequence). CDR3: CASSFYRDDQPQHF. The DNA for the CDR3 is TGTGCCAGCAGTTTTTACAGGGACGATCAGCCCCAGCATTTT.

The chain carries TRBV18 and TRBJ1-1; D unresolved. This CDR3 has 14 amino acids. The germline V gene encodes CDR1 KGHSH and CDR2 LQKENI. The V end lost 7 bases, the J end lost 3 bases, and 15 bases lay between the germline ends. The CDR3 DNA reads as TGTGCCAGCTTTGATCGGAGGGAGTACACTGAAGCTTTCTTT. It translates to CASFDRREYTEAFF.

This chain joins TRBV23-1 and TRBJ1-5; D uncertain. TRBV23-1 is an open reading frame, and its role is uncertain. The V gene lost 4 bases and the J gene lost 3 bases, with 19 bases spanning the gap. The CDR3 is 17 residues long. This chain's CDR3 is CASSRLPPLGPNQPQHF. CDR3 sequence (DNA): TGCGCCAGCAGTCGCCTGCCCCCTCTTGGCCCCAATCAGCCCCAGCATTTT.

V gene TRBV9 combines with J gene TRBJ2-3, with TRBD2 matching 10 bases. Germline V CDR1 and CDR2: SGDLS, YYNGEE. The CDR3 sequence is 19 residues long. V lost 4 bases and J lost 2; bases outside the gene matches: 16. The CDR3 DNA follows: TGTGCCAGCAGCCTCCCCGCGTCTAGCGGGGGATCACTCACAGATACGCAGTATTTT. Protein product: CASSLPASSGGSLTDTQYF.

The chain combines TRBV4-1 with TRBJ1-2, with 7 bases identical to TRBD1. The trim removed 2 bases at V and 3 bases at J, leaving 12 bases unmatched. Germline CDR1 reads MGHRA; CDR2 reads YSYEKL. The CDR3 covers 17 residues. CDR3 residues: CASSQLWGQPLDYGYTF. As DNA, the CDR3 is TGCGCCAGCAGCCAACTTTGGGGACAGCCACTTGACTATGGCTACACCTTC.

The rearrangement links TRBV5-1 to TRBJ1-1; D unclear. The CDR3 has 14 amino acids. CDR1 and CDR2 (germline): SGHRS, YFSETQ. The V and J ends lost 0 bases and 3 bases respectively, with 9 bases between them. The CDR3 sequence: CASSLEGEHTEAFF. The DNA of the CDR3 is TGCGCCAGCAGCTTGGAGGGAGAACACACTGAAGCTTTCTTT.

The chain joins TRBV6-5 to TRBJ1-2, with a weak D call TRBD1 (5 bases). CDR1 and CDR2 from the germline V gene are MNHEY and SVGAGI. The length of the CDR3 is 14 residues. V was trimmed by 8 bases and J by 4 bases, leaving 17 bases between them. CDR3 sequence (DNA): TGTGCCAGCGTGAGGCAGGGCGGGGGCTATGGCTACACCTTC. Translation gives CASVRQGGGYGYTF.

This chain links TRBV5-4 with TRBJ1-3; D ambiguous. Trimming removed 0 bases from V and 2 bases from J, with 9 bases in between. The CDR3 extends over 15 amino acids. Germline CDR1 and CDR2: SGHNT and YYREEE (reference sequence). Here the CDR3 DNA reads TGTGCCAGCAGCTTGGGTTCTGGAGCTGGAAACACCATATATTTT. Its protein is CASSLGSGAGNTIYF.

The J gene is TRBJ1-6, the V gene TRBV19; the match to TRBD1 covers 11 bases. The CDR3 has 15 residues. V was pared by 3 bases and J by 9 bases, with 4 bases of the junction left unmatched. Germline CDR1 reads LNHDA; CDR2 reads SQIVND (reference sequence). CDR3 nucleotide sequence: TGTGCCAGTAGTATCGGGACAGGGGGTGGTTCACCCCTCCACTTT. Amino acids: CASSIGTGGGSPLHF.

This chain links TRBV18 with TRBJ1-1; D is possibly TRBD1 (5 bases). Looked up from germline, CDR1 is KGHSH and CDR2 is LQKENI. The V and J ends lost 0 bases and 0 bases respectively, with 8 bases between them. The CDR3 has 15 residues. The CDR3 bases are TGTGCCAGCTCACCACCTGGACAACTGAACACTGAAGCTTTCTTT. It encodes CASSPPGQLNTEAFF. Based on the CDR3 plus reference TRBV18 and TRBJ1-1, the full variable domain is NAGVMQNPRHLVRRRGQEARLRCSPMKGHSHVYWYRQLPEEGLKFMVYLQKENIIDESGMPKERFSAEFPKEGPSILRIQQVVRGDSAAYFCASSPPGQLNTEAFFGQGTRLTVV.

The J gene is TRBJ2-7, the V gene TRBV10-3, with unresolved D. CDR1 is ENHRY, CDR2 SYGVKD, per germline. The CDR3 length is 14 residues. V lost 5 bases to trimming and J lost 2 bases, with 13 bases between them. CDR3: CAISTPLRPYEQYV. The CDR3 bases are TGTGCCATCAGTACCCCGCTGCGCCCCTACGAGCAGTACGTC.